The entry below describes one T cell receptor (beta chain). The antigen is undetermined. The sample is drawn from a study of T cell repertoires in cytomegalovirus infection. About the study: Indications came from public TCR beta signatures; they pointed to CMV infection and to a matching HLA type.

One entry per CDR3 protein results from TCRdb running MiXCR on the reads. The sample has 550,000 to 850,000 distinct CDR3 sequences; around a third are singletons. Germline CDR1 SEHNR, CDR2 FQNEAQ (reference sequence). The CDR3 runs 16 residues. The germline V and J ends were trimmed by 5 bases and 0 bases, with 11 bases remaining between them. The sequence came from a human donor in good health (CMV status not recorded). Some clones in this sample may be carry-over from other donors' samples. V and J are TRBV7-9 and TRBJ2-6; D possibly corresponds to TRBD1 (5 bases). The specimen was cultured PBMCs, collected from culture after CMV antigen stimulation. The CDR3 reads CASSQGAYSGANVLTF. The CDR3, as DNA: TGTGCCAGCAGCCAAGGGGCATACTCTGGGGCCAACGTCCTGACTTTC.